The source of this T cell receptor (beta chain) is a study of tumor-infiltrating lymphocytes in localized non-small cell lung cancer. Study-wide results and caveats: Technical variation could not be separated from intratumor heterogeneity here.

Germline values: CDR1 SNHLY, CDR2 FYNNEI. The CDR3 has 14 amino acids. Trimming pared 2 bases from V and 6 bases from J, leaving 11 bases between. As concerns this clone: Its antigen is unidentified.

Clones were read by immunoSEQ multiplex PCR, and TCRdb kept only the in-frame ones, dropping some. In the table there are about 15,000 clones, around 70% of which are singletons. Source material: uninvolved lung tissue not adjacent to the tumor. The chain employs TRBV2 and TRBJ1-5; unclear D gene. The origin of this receptor is a human donor with non-small cell lung cancer. This chain's CDR3 is CASSEFRVSQPQHF. The CDR3 nucleotides are TGTGCCAGCAGTGAATTTCGAGTAAGTCAGCCCCAGCATTTT. Supplemented by reference TRBV2 and TRBJ1-5, the full variable domain reads EPEVTQTPSHQVTQMGQEVILRCVPISNHLYFYWYRQILGQKVEFLVSFYNNEISEKSEIFDDQFSVERPDGSNFTLKIRSTKLEDSAMYFCASSEFRVSQPQHFGDGTRLSIL.